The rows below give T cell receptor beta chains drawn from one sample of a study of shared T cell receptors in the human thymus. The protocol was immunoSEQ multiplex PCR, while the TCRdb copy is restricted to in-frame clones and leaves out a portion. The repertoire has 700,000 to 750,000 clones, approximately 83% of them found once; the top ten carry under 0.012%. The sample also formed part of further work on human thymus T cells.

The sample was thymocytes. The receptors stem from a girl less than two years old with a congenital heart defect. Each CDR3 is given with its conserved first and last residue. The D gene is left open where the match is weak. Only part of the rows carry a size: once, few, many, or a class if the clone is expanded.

cdr3_aa: CASRIQATNEKLFF
cdr3_nt: TGTGCCAGCAGGATTCAGGCAACTAATGAAAAACTGTTTTTT
v_call: TRBV11-2
clone_size: .
j_call: TRBJ1-4
d_call: .
cdr3_length: 14

cdr3_aa: CASSTLFEQYF
cdr3_nt: TGTGCCAGCAGTACCCTTTTTGAGCAGTACTTC
v_call: TRBV19
clone_size: .
j_call: TRBJ2-7
d_call: .
cdr3_length: 11

cdr3_aa: CASSEENPRAGGNEKLFF
cdr3_nt: TGTGCCAGCAGTGAAGAAAACCCCAGGGCAGGGGGTAATGAAAAACTGTTTTTT
v_call: TRBV6-1
clone_size: .
j_call: TRBJ1-4
d_call: TRBD1
cdr3_length: 18

cdr3_aa: CASSFFGDKNGKLFF
cdr3_nt: TGTGCCAGCAGCTTTTTCGGGGACAAAAACGGAAAACTGTTTTTT
v_call: TRBV13
clone_size: once
j_call: TRBJ1-4
d_call: .
cdr3_length: 15

cdr3_aa: CASSLFFSLERPQHF
cdr3_nt: TGTGCCAGCAGCTTATTTTTCTCCCTGGAGAGGCCCCAGCATTTT
v_call: TRBV7-2
clone_size: .
j_call: TRBJ1-5
d_call: .
cdr3_length: 15

cdr3_aa: CASSFSRGTGDGYTF
cdr3_nt: TGTGCCAGCAGCTTTAGCAGGGGGACAGGGGATGGCTACACCTTC
v_call: TRBV7-8
clone_size: .
j_call: TRBJ1-2
d_call: TRBD1
cdr3_length: 15

cdr3_aa: CASSVVAGNTIYF
cdr3_nt: TGTGCCAGCAGCGTAGTTGCGGGAAACACCATATATTTT
v_call: TRBV9
clone_size: .
j_call: TRBJ1-3
d_call: .
cdr3_length: 13

cdr3_aa: CASSPTRNRKRKVYEQYF
cdr3_nt: TGCGCCAGCAGCCCGACCCGCAACAGGAAGAGAAAGGTCTACGAGCAGTACTTC
v_call: TRBV4-1
clone_size: .
j_call: TRBJ2-7
d_call: .
cdr3_length: 18

cdr3_aa: CASSRRGTGGALTYNEQFF
cdr3_nt: TGTGCCAGCAGCCGAAGGGGGACAGGGGGCGCGCTCACCTACAATGAGCAGTTCTTC
v_call: TRBV14
clone_size: .
j_call: TRBJ2-1
d_call: TRBD1
cdr3_length: 19

cdr3_aa: CASSQTLDSEQYF
cdr3_nt: TGTGCCAGCAGCCAAACTTTAGACTCCGAGCAGTACTTC
v_call: TRBV14
clone_size: .
j_call: TRBJ2-7
d_call: .
cdr3_length: 13

cdr3_aa: CATSRGHINEKLFF
cdr3_nt: TGTGCCACCAGCAGGGGGCATATTAATGAAAAACTGTTTTTT
v_call: TRBV27
clone_size: .
j_call: TRBJ1-4
d_call: TRBD1
cdr3_length: 14

cdr3_aa: CAIREGHSSSSYEQYF
cdr3_nt: TGTGCCATCAGGGAGGGCCACAGCTCCAGCTCCTACGAGCAGTACTTC
v_call: TRBV10-3
clone_size: .
j_call: TRBJ2-7
d_call: .
cdr3_length: 16

cdr3_aa: CASRGWRDGNTEAFF
cdr3_nt: TGTGCCAGCAGGGGTTGGAGGGACGGTAACACTGAAGCTTTCTTT
v_call: TRBV2
clone_size: .
j_call: TRBJ1-1
d_call: .
cdr3_length: 15

cdr3_aa: CATSKSNWNTEAFF
cdr3_nt: TGTGCCACCAGCAAGTCAAACTGGAACACTGAAGCTTTCTTT
v_call: TRBV15
clone_size: .
j_call: TRBJ1-1
d_call: .
cdr3_length: 14

cdr3_aa: CASSGAVGYTF
cdr3_nt: TGTGCCAGCAGCGGAGCGGTTGGCTACACCTTC
v_call: TRBV9
clone_size: .
j_call: TRBJ1-2
d_call: .
cdr3_length: 11

cdr3_aa: CASSPDGGSYNEQFF
cdr3_nt: TGTGCCAGCAGCCCGGACGGGGGCTCCTACAATGAGCAGTTCTTC
v_call: TRBV11-2
clone_size: .
j_call: TRBJ2-1
d_call: .
cdr3_length: 15

cdr3_aa: CASSRDRGNQPQHF
cdr3_nt: TGCGCCAGCAGCCGCGACAGGGGCAATCAGCCCCAGCATTTT
v_call: TRBV4-3
clone_size: .
j_call: TRBJ1-5
d_call: TRBD1
cdr3_length: 14

cdr3_aa: CASSPQLPWGEGNQPQHF
cdr3_nt: TGTGCCAGCAGCCCACAACTACCGTGGGGGGAAGGCAATCAGCCCCAGCATTTT
v_call: TRBV4-2
clone_size: .
j_call: TRBJ1-5
d_call: .
cdr3_length: 18

cdr3_aa: CASSTPLMRGRFYGYTF
cdr3_nt: TGTGCCAGCAGCACCCCTTTAATGCGCGGCAGATTCTATGGCTACACCTTC
v_call: TRBV11-2
clone_size: .
j_call: TRBJ1-2
d_call: .
cdr3_length: 17

cdr3_aa: CSVEGALGGTSTDTQYF
cdr3_nt: TGCAGCGTTGAAGGGGCCCTGGGAGGGACTAGCACAGATACGCAGTATTTT
v_call: TRBV29-1
clone_size: .
j_call: TRBJ2-3
d_call: TRBD2
cdr3_length: 17

cdr3_aa: CASSFYGDNEQFF
cdr3_nt: TGTGCCAGCAGCTTTTACGGGGACAATGAGCAGTTCTTC
v_call: TRBV7-9
clone_size: .
j_call: TRBJ2-1
d_call: .
cdr3_length: 13

cdr3_aa: CASSTTILQTKDSLLNSPLHF
cdr3_nt: TGTGCCAGCAGCACGACGATACTCCAGACTAAGGACAGTCTTCTTAATTCACCCCTCCACTTT
v_call: TRBV13
clone_size: .
j_call: TRBJ1-6
d_call: .
cdr3_length: 21

cdr3_aa: CASSQDSRGNTGELFF
cdr3_nt: TGCGCCAGCAGCCAAGATTCTAGGGGTAACACCGGGGAGCTGTTTTTT
v_call: TRBV4-3
clone_size: .
j_call: TRBJ2-2
d_call: .
cdr3_length: 16

cdr3_aa: CASSFPRARTYGYTF
cdr3_nt: TGTGCCAGCAGTTTTCCCAGGGCGAGAACCTATGGCTACACCTTC
v_call: TRBV11-2
clone_size: .
j_call: TRBJ1-2
d_call: .
cdr3_length: 15

cdr3_aa: CASSYSEGNGTGELFF
cdr3_nt: TGTGCCAGCAGTTACTCGGAGGGGAACGGCACCGGGGAGCTGTTTTTT
v_call: TRBV6-6
clone_size: .
j_call: TRBJ2-2
d_call: .
cdr3_length: 16

cdr3_aa: CASSLDHPSYEQYF
cdr3_nt: TGTGCCAGCAGCTTAGATCATCCCTCCTACGAGCAGTACTTC
v_call: TRBV11-2
clone_size: .
j_call: TRBJ2-7
d_call: .
cdr3_length: 14